One sample yielded the 20 T cell receptor beta chains listed below, sequenced in a study of T cells expressing NK-cell markers. TCRdb derives one entry per CDR3 protein from the 5' RACE reads, leaving out DNA. Its table records 300,000 to 450,000 distinct CDR3 sequences. What was sequenced was blood T cells: a sorted CD56 or NKG2C T cell subset, CD4+ or CD8+ T cells, or bulk PBMC T cells (not recorded which). The receptors stem from a man between 18 and 69 years old in good health.

This chain connects TRBV5-4 to TRBJ2-3; without DNA, the TCRdb call of TRBD2 cannot be checked. The CDR3 length is 20 residues. Germline V gene sequence: CDR1 SGHNT, CDR2 YYREEE (reference sequence). The CDR3 protein is CASSLSWASGGARPPDTQYF.

The CDR3 region is CATSRDGDRAYGYTF. The chain employs TRBV15 and TRBJ1-2; without DNA, the TCRdb call of TRBD1 cannot be checked. The CDR3 totals 15 residues. From germline, CDR1 is LNHNV and CDR2 YYDKDF (reference sequence). The whole variable domain, filled in from reference TRBV15 and TRBJ1-2, reads DAMVIQNPRYQVTQFGKPVTLSCSQTLNHNVMYWYQQKSSQAPKLLFHYYDKDFNNEADTPDNFQSRRPNTSFCFLDIRSPGLGDTAMYLCATSRDGDRAYGYTFGSGTRLTVV.

The J gene is TRBJ2-2, the V gene TRBV12-5. Germline V gives CDR1 LGHNT, CDR2 FRNRAP. This CDR3 spans 16 amino acids. CDR3 sequence: CASGLATARDTGELFF.

This rearrangement joins TRBV12-3 or TRBV12-4 to TRBJ2-4; as DNA is missing, the TRBD2 call by TCRdb cannot be tested. This CDR3 contains 16 residues. The CDR3 reads CASSQRTSGAKNIQYF.

This chain links TRBV5-1 with TRBJ2-6; TCRdb selects TRBD1, and the lack of DNA leaves this call unchecked. There are 21 residues in the CDR3. Germline loops: CDR1 SGHRS, CDR2 YFSETQ. This CDR3 reads CASSLVPVEVGDSSGANVLTF.

The V call is TRBV12-3 or TRBV12-4, the J call TRBJ1-6; lacking DNA, the TRBD1 call made by TCRdb goes unchecked. This CDR3 spans 15 amino acids. The CDR3: CASRDRVAYNSPLHF.

This rearrangement joins TRBV28 to TRBJ2-5; TCRdb designates TRBD1, a call that cannot be tested without DNA. This CDR3 is 15 amino acids long. Germline V gene data show CDR1 as MDHEN and CDR2 as SYDVKM. The CDR3 reads CASSPQGARIETQYF.

This chain uses TRBV2 with TRBJ2-7; the D call of TRBD1 rests on TCRdb alone, since no DNA is present to check it. This CDR3 has 14 residues. CDR1 is SNHLY and CDR2 is FYNNEI in the germline V gene. CDR3 sequence reads: CASRPGQGVYEQYF.

The J gene is TRBJ1-5, the V gene TRBV12-3 or TRBV12-4; without DNA, the TCRdb call of TRBD1 cannot be checked. This CDR3 is built from 15 residues. This chain's CDR3 is CASSWGTSSYQPQHF.

The chain's CDR3 is CASMSGPLSYNEQFF. The chain uses TRBV25-1 and TRBJ2-1; without DNA, the TCRdb call of TRBD2 cannot be checked. This CDR3 is built from 15 residues. Germline V CDR1 and CDR2: MGHDK, SYGVNS.

The chain uses TRBV6-1 and TRBJ1-4; checking the TCRdb D call of TRBD1 is not possible without DNA. Germline V gives CDR1 MNHNS, CDR2 SASEGT. The CDR3 is made up of 15 amino acids. CDR3 amino acids: CASSTLQGGGEKLFF.

The chain employs TRBV6-1 and TRBJ2-1; there is no DNA to check the TCRdb D call of TRBD2. Germline CDR1 MNHNS, CDR2 SASEGT. CDR3 length: 15 amino acids. CDR3 amino acids: CASRPGLSSYNEQFF.

This chain uses TRBV29-1 with TRBJ2-3; with no DNA, the TCRdb D assignment of TRBD2 cannot be verified. The CDR3 is made up of 15 amino acids. Germline loops: CDR1 SQVTM, CDR2 ANQGSEA. CDR3 residues: CSVDLLAGGTDTQYF.

V is TRBV7-2 and J is TRBJ2-1; TCRdb lists TRBD1, though no DNA is available to test this call. The CDR3 contains 14 residues. Per the germline V gene, CDR1 is SGHTA and CDR2 is FQGNSA. CDR3 amino acids: CASSTKTGYNEQFF.

The chain combines TRBV11-2 with TRBJ2-7. Per germline, CDR1 SGHAT and CDR2 FQNNGV. The CDR3 length is 17 residues. The chain's CDR3 is CASSLVVRSWFSYEQYF. Full variable domain (remainder filled in from reference TRBV11-2 and TRBJ2-7): EAGVAQSPRYKIIEKRQSVAFWCNPISGHATLYWYQQILGQGPKLLIQFQNNGVVDDSQLPKDRFSAERLKGVDSTLKIQPAKLEDSAVYLCASSLVVRSWFSYEQYFGPGTRLTVT.

This chain links TRBV6-5 with TRBJ2-2; TCRdb selects TRBD2, and the lack of DNA leaves this call unchecked. CDR1 MNHEY and CDR2 SVGAGI come from the germline V gene. CDR3 size: 17 residues. The CDR3 is CASSYPFGTAGTGELFF.

This chain joins TRBV12-3 or TRBV12-4 and TRBJ2-1; checking the TCRdb D call of TRBD2 is not possible without DNA. The CDR3 covers 15 residues. The CDR3 here is CASSLGSSGGASQFF.

The V gene is TRBV19, the J gene TRBJ1-2; TCRdb's D call of TRBD1 is untestable without DNA. Germline V CDR1 and CDR2: LNHDA, SQIVND (reference sequence). This CDR3 has 15 residues. The CDR3 sequence is CASSMPRRSYYGYTF. The whole variable domain, remainder taken from reference TRBV19 and TRBJ1-2, is DGGITQSPKYLFRKEGQNVTLSCEQNLNHDAMYWYRQDPGQGLRLIYYSQIVNDFQKGDIAEGYSVSREKKESFPLTVTSAQKNPTAFYLCASSMPRRSYYGYTFGSGTRLTVV.

The CDR3 sequence is CASSRGDMNTEAFF. V and J are TRBV5-1 and TRBJ1-1. Germline lookup yields CDR1 SGHRS and CDR2 YFSETQ. The CDR3 spans 14 residues.

The chain carries TRBV5-6 and TRBJ2-4. Germline-derived CDR1 and CDR2 are SGHDT and YYEEEE. This CDR3 spans 18 amino acids. The CDR3 loop reads CASSLMVFAGLAKNIQYF.